This T cell receptor beta chain was captured in a study of blood T cell repertoires in COVID-19. At the level of the study: From the United States, Italy and Spain came samples of acute and convalescent COVID-19.

CDR1 and CDR2 (germline): SGHTS, YDEGEE. This CDR3 is 12 amino acids long. V gave up 2 bases and J gave up 3 bases, with 6 bases separating them. Method: immunoSEQ multiplex PCR; TCRdb's copy keeps in-frame clones and lacks some. Altogether tens of thousands of clones are present, approximately 80% being singletons, with the ten largest covering 3.5% to 4%. The TCR was taken from a woman aged 40 to 49 with acute COVID-19. The sample consisted of PBMCs or T cells enriched from blood (not recorded which). The chain combines TRBV5-8 with TRBJ2-7; D uncertain. CDR3 residues: CASSLYSYEQYF. The CDR3 DNA reads as TGTGCCAGCAGCTTATACAGCTACGAGCAGTACTTC. The full variable domain, in which reference TRBV5-8 and TRBJ2-7 provide the parts outside the CDR3, is EAGVTQSPTHLIKTRGQQATLRCSPISGHTSVYWYQQALGLGLQFLLWYDEGEERNRGNFPPRFSGRQFPNYSSELNVNALELEDSALYLCASSLYSYEQYFGPGTRLTVT.